Listed here is a single T cell receptor beta chain. Its antigen remains unidentified. The sample belongs to a study of cytotoxic CD8 clonotypes in ibrutinib-treated CLL. Whole-study context: IGHV unmutated under 18; relapsed/refractory about 10; treatment-naive more than 14. Among the samples, the mean was approximately 250,000 productive templates and some 100,000 productive rearrangements.

Germline V gene sequence: CDR1 SGHRS, CDR2 YFSETQ. This CDR3 spans 14 amino acids. Trimming removed 4 bases from V and 2 bases from J, with 13 bases in between. Some clones are missing from TCRdb's copy, which holds only in-frame ones; the method was immunoSEQ multiplex PCR. The profile shows 55,000 to 80,000 clones, approximately 54% of them singletons. Study observations and caveats: At baseline, clonality was higher than in age-matched healthy donors and correlated with CD8+ counts.

Sequencing was performed on PBMCs, taken after 12 months of ibrutinib treatment. The source is a human donor with chronic lymphocytic leukemia. This chain joins TRBV5-1 and TRBJ2-7, with D perhaps being TRBD1 or TRBD2 (5 bases each). As DNA, the CDR3 is TGCGCCAGCAGCCCCGGGGACGGGACCTACGAGCAGTACTTC. Protein product: CASSPGDGTYEQYF.